The 2 T cell receptor beta chains given below trace back to one sample, sequenced in a study of vaccination effects on CD4 cells after COVID-19. The repertoire was sequenced with immunoSEQ multiplex PCR; TCRdb's copy has only in-frame clones and lacks some. The sample lists 35,000 to 55,000 clones, around 80% occurring once. Before any sequencing was done, the ViraFEST assay used viral peptide pools to expand antigen-specific CD4+ T cells. Isolating CD4+ T cells followed approximately 11 days of culture. According to the study, vaccine recipients showed no prior SARS-CoV-2 infection and negative nucleocapsid antibodies. Their target antigens are unknown. The sample here was CD4+ T cells from PBMCs cultured with SARS-CoV-2 spike peptides, taken before COVID-19 vaccination. The origin of the receptors is a human donor who received a COVID-19 vaccine.

The chain is built from TRBV4-1 and TRBJ1-1, with a weak D call TRBD1 (6 bases). Germline CDR1 is MGHRA and CDR2 is YSYEKL. Deletions cut 0 bases from V and 6 bases from J, with 17 bases between. The length of the CDR3 is 16 residues. CDR3 DNA sequence: TGCGCCAGCAGCCAAGATTGGACAGAACGGGCACCTGAAGCTTTCTTT. The encoded protein is CASSQDWTERAPEAFF.

This rearrangement joins TRBV18 to TRBJ2-5, with 13 bases fitting TRBD2. The junction had 4 bases not matched to a gene; V was cut back by 2 bases and J by 4 bases. The germline gives CDR1 KGHSH, CDR2 LQKENI. There are 16 residues in the CDR3. The CDR3 reads CASSPRLAGGGETQYF. CDR3 coding DNA: TGTGCCAGCTCACCAAGACTAGCGGGGGGAGGAGAGACCCAGTACTTC.